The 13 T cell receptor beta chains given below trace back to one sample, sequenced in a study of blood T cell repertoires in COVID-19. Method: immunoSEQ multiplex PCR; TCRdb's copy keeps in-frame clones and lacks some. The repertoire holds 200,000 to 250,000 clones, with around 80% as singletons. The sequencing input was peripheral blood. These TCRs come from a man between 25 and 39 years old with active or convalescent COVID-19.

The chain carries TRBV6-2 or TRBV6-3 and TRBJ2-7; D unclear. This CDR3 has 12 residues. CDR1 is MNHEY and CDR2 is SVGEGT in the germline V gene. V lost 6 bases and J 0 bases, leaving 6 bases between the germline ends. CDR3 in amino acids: CASSRSSYEQYF. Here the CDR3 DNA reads TGTGCCAGCAGCCGGAGCTCCTACGAGCAGTACTTC.

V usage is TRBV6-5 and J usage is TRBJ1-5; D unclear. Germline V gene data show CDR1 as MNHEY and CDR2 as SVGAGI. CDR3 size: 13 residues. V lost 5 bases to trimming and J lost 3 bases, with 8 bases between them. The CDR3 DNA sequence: TGTGCCAGCAGTCGGAGGGACAATCAGCCCCAGCATTTT. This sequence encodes CASSRRDNQPQHF.

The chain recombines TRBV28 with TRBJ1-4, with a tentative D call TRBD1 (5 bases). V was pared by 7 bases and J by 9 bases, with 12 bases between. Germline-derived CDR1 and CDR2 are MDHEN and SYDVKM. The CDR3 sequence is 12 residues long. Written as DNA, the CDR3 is TGTGCCAGCACCGCGGGGCCAAAAAAACTGTTTTTT. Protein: CASTAGPKKLFF.

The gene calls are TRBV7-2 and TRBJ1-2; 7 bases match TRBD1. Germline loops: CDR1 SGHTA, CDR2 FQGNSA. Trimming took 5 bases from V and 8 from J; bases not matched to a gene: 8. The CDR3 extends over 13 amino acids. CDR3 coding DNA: TGTGCCAGCAGCCCGGGACAGCGATCGGGCTACACCTTC. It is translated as CASSPGQRSGYTF. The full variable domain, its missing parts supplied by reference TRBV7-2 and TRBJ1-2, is GAGVSQSPSNKVTEKGKDVELRCDPISGHTALYWYRQSLGQGLEFLIYFQGNSAPDKSGLPSDRFSAERTGGSVSTLTIQRTQQEDSAVYLCASSPGQRSGYTFGSGTRLTVV.

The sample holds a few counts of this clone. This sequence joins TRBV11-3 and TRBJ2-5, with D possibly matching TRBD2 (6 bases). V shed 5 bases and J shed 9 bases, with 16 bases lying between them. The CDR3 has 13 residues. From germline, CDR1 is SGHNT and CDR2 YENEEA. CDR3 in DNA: TGTGCCAGCAGCCCCGACCCCCGCGGGGCCCAGTACTTC. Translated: CASSPDPRGAQYF.

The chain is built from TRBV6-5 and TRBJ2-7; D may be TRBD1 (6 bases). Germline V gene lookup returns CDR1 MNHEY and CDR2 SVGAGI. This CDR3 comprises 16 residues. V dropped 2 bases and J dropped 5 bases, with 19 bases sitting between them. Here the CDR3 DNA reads TGTGCCAGCAGTTACCCAGGGGATGAGCCGTATGACGAGCAGTACTTC. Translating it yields CASSYPGDEPYDEQYF.

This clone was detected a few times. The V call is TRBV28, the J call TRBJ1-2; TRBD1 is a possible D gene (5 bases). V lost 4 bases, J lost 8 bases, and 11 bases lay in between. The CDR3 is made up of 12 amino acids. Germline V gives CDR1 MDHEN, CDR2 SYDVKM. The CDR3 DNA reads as TGTGCCAGCAGTTCCATTAGGGGAGGCTACACCTTC. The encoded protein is CASSSIRGGYTF.

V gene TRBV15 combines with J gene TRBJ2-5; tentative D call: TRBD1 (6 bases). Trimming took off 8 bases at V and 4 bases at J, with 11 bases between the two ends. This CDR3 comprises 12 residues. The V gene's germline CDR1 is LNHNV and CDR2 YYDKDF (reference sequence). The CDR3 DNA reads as TGTGCCACCGGGGGCCGAGGAGAGACCCAGTACTTC. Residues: CATGGRGETQYF.

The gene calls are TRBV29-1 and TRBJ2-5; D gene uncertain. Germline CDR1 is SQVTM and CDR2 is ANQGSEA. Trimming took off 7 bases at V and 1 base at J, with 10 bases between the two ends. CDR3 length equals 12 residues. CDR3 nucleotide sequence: TGCAGCGCCGGCTCGGGCCAAGAGACCCAGTACTTC. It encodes CSAGSGQETQYF.

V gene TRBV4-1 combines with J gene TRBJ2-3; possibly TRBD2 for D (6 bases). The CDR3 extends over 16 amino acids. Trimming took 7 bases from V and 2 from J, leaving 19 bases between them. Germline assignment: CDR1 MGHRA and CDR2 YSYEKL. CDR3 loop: CASTRRGTMPTDTQYF. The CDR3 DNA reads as TGCGCCAGCACCCGACGGGGGACCATGCCCACAGATACGCAGTATTTT.

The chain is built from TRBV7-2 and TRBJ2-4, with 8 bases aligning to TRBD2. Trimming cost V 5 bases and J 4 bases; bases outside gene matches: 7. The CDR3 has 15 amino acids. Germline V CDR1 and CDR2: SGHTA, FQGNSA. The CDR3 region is CASSVSGAVKNIQYF. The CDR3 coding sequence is TGTGCCAGCAGCGTTAGCGGGGCGGTAAAAAACATTCAGTACTTC.

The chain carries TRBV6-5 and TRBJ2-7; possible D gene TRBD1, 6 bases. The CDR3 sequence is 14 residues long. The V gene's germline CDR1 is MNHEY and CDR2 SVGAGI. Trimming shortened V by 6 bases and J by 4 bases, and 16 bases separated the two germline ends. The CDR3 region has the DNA TGTGCCAGCAGGACTCCGGGACAAGATTACGAGCAGTACTTC. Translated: CASRTPGQDYEQYF.

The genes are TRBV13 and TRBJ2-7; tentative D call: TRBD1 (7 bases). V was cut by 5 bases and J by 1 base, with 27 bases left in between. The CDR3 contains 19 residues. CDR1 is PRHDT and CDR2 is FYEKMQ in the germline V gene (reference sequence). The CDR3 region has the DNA TGTGCCAGCAGCCCCCGTGGAGGGGGCCATTCTTCTTATTCCTACGAGCAGTACTTC. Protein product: CASSPRGGGHSSYSYEQYF. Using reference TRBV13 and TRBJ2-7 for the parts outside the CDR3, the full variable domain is AAGVIQSPRHLIKEKRETATLKCYPIPRHDTVYWYQQGPGQDPQFLISFYEKMQSDKGSIPDRFSAQQFSDYHSELNMSSLELGDSALYFCASSPRGGGHSSYSYEQYFGPGTRLTVT.